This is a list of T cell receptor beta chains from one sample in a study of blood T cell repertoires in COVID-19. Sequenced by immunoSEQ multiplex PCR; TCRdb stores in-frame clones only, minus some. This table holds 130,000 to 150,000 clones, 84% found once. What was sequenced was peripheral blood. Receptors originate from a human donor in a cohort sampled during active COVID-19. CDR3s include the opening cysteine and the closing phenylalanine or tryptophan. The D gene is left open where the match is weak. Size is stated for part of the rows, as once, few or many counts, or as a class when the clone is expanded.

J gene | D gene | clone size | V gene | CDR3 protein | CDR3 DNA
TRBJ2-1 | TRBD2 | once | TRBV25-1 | CASSASSGGSYNEQFF | TGTGCCAGCAGTGCCTCTAGCGGGGGCTCCTACAATGAGCAGTTCTTC
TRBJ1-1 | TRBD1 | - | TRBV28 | CASSFPQGVAFF | TGTGCCAGCAGTTTCCCTCAGGGGGTAGCTTTCTTT
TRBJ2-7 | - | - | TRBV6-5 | CASSYGKRQTIYEQYF | TGTGCCAGCAGTTACGGGAAGAGACAGACAATATACGAGCAGTACTTC
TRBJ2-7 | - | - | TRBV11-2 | CASSLEGPAPLEEQYF | TGTGCCAGCAGCTTAGAGGGGCCAGCACCTCTGGAAGAGCAGTACTTC
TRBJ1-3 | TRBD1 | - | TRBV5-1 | CASSPGTASGNTIYF | TGCGCCAGCAGCCCCGGGACAGCCTCTGGAAACACCATATATTTT
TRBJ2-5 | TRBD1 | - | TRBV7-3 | CASSQKGQSETQYF | TGTGCCAGCAGCCAAAAGGGACAGTCGGAGACCCAGTACTTC
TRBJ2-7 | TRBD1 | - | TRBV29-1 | CSVEGVDRGQIYEQYF | TGCAGCGTTGAGGGAGTGGACAGGGGGCAAATCTACGAGCAGTACTTC
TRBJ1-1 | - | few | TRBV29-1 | CSVSTGNTEAFF | TGCAGCGTCAGCACAGGGAACACTGAAGCTTTCTTT
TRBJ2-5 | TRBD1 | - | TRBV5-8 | CASSSKTGRETQYF | TGTGCCAGCAGCTCCAAGACAGGGAGAGAGACCCAGTACTTC
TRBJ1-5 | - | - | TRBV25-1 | CASTPGVSGNQPQHF | TGTGCCAGCACCCCGGGAGTATCGGGCAATCAGCCCCAGCATTTT
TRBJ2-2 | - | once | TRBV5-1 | CASSFRGLTNTGELFF | TGCGCCAGCAGCTTTAGGGGACTGACAAACACCGGGGAGCTGTTTTTT
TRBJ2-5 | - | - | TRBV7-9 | CASSLVRRSALQETQYF | TGTGCCAGCAGCTTAGTGAGGCGGTCCGCCCTTCAAGAGACCCAGTACTTC
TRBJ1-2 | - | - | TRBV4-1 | CASSPGPTGYGYTF | TGCGCCAGCAGCCCGGGTCCCACTGGCTATGGCTACACCTTC
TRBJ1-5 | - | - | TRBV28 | CASSSPPGDQPQHF | TGTGCCAGCAGTTCCCCCCCCGGGGATCAGCCCCAGCATTTT
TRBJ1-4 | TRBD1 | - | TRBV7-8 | CASSPRGTGNEKLFF | TGTGCCAGCAGCCCGCGGGGGACAGGCAATGAAAAACTGTTTTTT
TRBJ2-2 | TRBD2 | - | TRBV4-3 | CASSQGGGGELFF | TGCGCCAGCAGCCAAGGGGGGGGCGGGGAGCTGTTTTTT
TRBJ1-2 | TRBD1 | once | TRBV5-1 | CASSNAGQGYGYTF | TGCGCCAGCAGCAATGCGGGACAGGGGTATGGCTACACCTTC
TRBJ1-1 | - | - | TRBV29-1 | CSASVVGQGTEAFF | TGCAGCGCTTCTGTGGTGGGGCAGGGGACTGAAGCTTTCTTT
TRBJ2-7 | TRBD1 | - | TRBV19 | CATGQGDYEQYF | TGTGCCACCGGACAGGGGGACTACGAGCAGTACTTC
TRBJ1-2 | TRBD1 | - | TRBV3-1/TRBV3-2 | CASRRTGEYGYTF | TGTGCCAGCAGGCGAACAGGGGAGTATGGCTACACCTTC
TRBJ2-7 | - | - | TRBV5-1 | CASSLNRNYEQYF | TGCGCCAGCAGCTTGAACAGGAACTACGAGCAGTACTTC
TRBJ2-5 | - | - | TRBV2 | CASSVSGNQETQYF | TGTGCCAGCAGTGTCTCAGGGAACCAAGAGACCCAGTACTTC
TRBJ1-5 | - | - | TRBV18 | CASSPPRQREDQPQHF | TGTGCCAGCTCACCACCCCGGCAGAGGGAAGATCAGCCCCAGCATTTT
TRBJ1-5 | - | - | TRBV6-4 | CASSPGDNQPQHF | TGTGCCAGCAGCCCCGGGGACAATCAGCCCCAGCATTTT
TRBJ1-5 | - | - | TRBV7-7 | CASSLAINQPQHF | TGTGCCAGCAGCTTAGCCATCAATCAGCCCCAGCATTTT
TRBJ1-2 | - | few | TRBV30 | CAWTQRYGYTF | TGTGCCTGGACGCAGCGGTATGGCTACACCTTC
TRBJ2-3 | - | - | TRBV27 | CASSLGQIDTQYF | TGTGCCAGCAGTCTGGGACAAATAGATACGCAGTATTTT
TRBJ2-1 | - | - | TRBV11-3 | CASSLDQGPGVKQFF | TGTGCCAGCAGCTTAGATCAGGGCCCGGGGGTCAAGCAGTTCTTC
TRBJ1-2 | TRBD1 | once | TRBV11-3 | CASSLGQMLYGYTF | TGTGCCAGCAGCTTGGGACAGATGCTTTATGGCTACACCTTC
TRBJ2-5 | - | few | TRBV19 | CASSMTLAAGETQYF | TGTGCCAGTAGTATGACCCTCGCCGCAGGGGAGACCCAGTACTTC
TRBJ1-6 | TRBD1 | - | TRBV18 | CASSPGGQVNSPLHF | TGTGCCAGCTCACCAGGGGGACAGGTTAATTCACCCCTCCACTTT
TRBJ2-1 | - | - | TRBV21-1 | CASSTPGQGADEQFF | TGTGCCAGCAGCACCCCGGGACAGGGGGCGGATGAGCAGTTCTTC
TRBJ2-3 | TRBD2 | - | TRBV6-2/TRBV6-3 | CASSPSGRGVTDTQYF | TGTGCCAGCAGCCCCTCGGGGCGGGGGGTCACAGATACGCAGTATTTT
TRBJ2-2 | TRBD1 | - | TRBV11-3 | CASSLQQGSGELFF | TGTGCCAGCAGCTTGCAACAGGGGTCCGGGGAGCTGTTTTTT
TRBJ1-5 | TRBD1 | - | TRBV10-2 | CASSPRGQPQHF | TGCGCCAGCAGTCCCAGGGGGCAGCCCCAGCATTTT
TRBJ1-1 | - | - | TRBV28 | CASSPEDGSFAFF | TGTGCCAGCAGCCCCGAGGATGGATCGTTTGCTTTCTTT
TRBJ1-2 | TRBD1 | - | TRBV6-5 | CASSYRDSLQGGYTF | TGTGCCAGCAGTTACCGGGACAGCCTGCAGGGTGGCTACACCTTC
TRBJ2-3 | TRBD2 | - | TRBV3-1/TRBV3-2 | CASSQGRTSGNTDTQYF | TGTGCCAGCAGCCAAGGCCGGACTAGCGGTAACACAGATACGCAGTATTTT
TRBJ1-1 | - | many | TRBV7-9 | CASSPPGNTEAFF | TGTGCCAGCAGCCCCCCGGGTAACACTGAAGCTTTCTTT
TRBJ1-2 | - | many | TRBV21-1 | CASSAGQGRCYGYTF | TGTGCCAGCAGCGCTGGACAGGGCCGTTGCTATGGCTACACCTTC
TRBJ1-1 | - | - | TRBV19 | CASKGGEWMAEAFF | TGTGCCAGTAAAGGAGGAGAATGGATGGCTGAAGCTTTCTTT
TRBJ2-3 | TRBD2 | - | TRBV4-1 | CASSATSGGMGDTQYF | TGCGCCAGCAGCGCCACTAGCGGGGGAATGGGAGATACGCAGTATTTT
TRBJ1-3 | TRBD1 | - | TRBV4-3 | CASSQGQASGNTIYF | TGCGCCAGCAGCCAGGGACAGGCCTCTGGAAACACCATATATTTT
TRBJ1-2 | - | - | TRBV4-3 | CASSRTGYGYTF | TGCGCCAGCAGCAGAACGGGGTATGGCTACACCTTC
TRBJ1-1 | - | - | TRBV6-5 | CASRPGGAGTEAFF | TGTGCCAGCAGGCCCGGGGGGGCAGGGACTGAAGCTTTCTTT
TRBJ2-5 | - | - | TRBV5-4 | CASRLGREDKETQYF | TGTGCCAGCAGATTGGGTAGGGAGGATAAGGAGACCCAGTACTTC